The 8 T cell receptor beta chains presented below share a single source sample, sequenced in a study of blood T cells in healthy people across ages (dated by TCRdb to 2014 to 2015). The protocol used for the library was 5' RACE. Sequenced on an Illumina HiSeq 2500. A second PCR of about 6 to 11 cycles was run with a J-beta primer mix and a sample-barcoded 5' primer. Using fastp trimming at Q25 and MiXCR clonotype assembly, TCRdb reanalyzed the public sequencing data and kept in-frame beta chains. Merged by CDR3 protein, the rows form single entries marked with the most common genes and DNA. For this sample the table gives some 700,000 distinct CDR3 sequences, of which 22% were detected only once. The ten largest clones represent about 22% of the sample. Material: blood. The receptors derive from a man between 70 and 80 years old in good health.

The chain uses TRBV29-1 and TRBJ1-2, with D tentatively TRBD1 (6 bases). V shed 6 bases and J shed 2 bases, with 10 bases lying between them. Germline V CDR1 and CDR2: SQVTM, ANQGSEA. CDR3 length: 12 residues. CDR3 protein: CSVGGQNYGYTF. CDR3 sequence (DNA): TGCAGCGTCGGAGGACAGAACTATGGCTACACCTTC.

This clonotype was recorded at least ten times. The rearrangement joins TRBV5-1 to TRBJ1-1, with D maybe TRBD1 (6 bases). Germline CDR1 SGHRS, CDR2 YFSETQ. The CDR3 is 15 amino acids. V was pared by 0 bases and J by 2 bases, with 11 bases between. As DNA, the CDR3 is TGCGCCAGCAGCTTGGCCGCAGGGGTCAACACTGAAGCTTTCTTT. Translated: CASSLAAGVNTEAFF. The whole variable domain, filled in from reference TRBV5-1 and TRBJ1-1, reads KAGVTQTPRYLIKTRGQQVTLSCSPISGHRSVSWYQQTPGQGLQFLFEYFSETQRNKGNFPGRFSGRQFSNSRSEMNVSTLELGDSALYLCASSLAAGVNTEAFFGQGTRLTVV.

The V and J genes are TRBV20-1 and TRBJ2-5; 8 bases are shared with TRBD2. Near its end, the DNA agrees better with TRBJ2-7, so the J call may be wrong. This CDR3 contains 13 residues. CDR1 is DFQATT and CDR2 is SNEGSKA in the germline V gene (reference sequence). CDR3 in DNA: TGCAGTGCTAGAAGGCTAGCGGGCTACGAGCAGTACTTC. It encodes CSARRLAGYEQYF.

This chain uses TRBV5-1 with TRBJ2-7, with 7 bases lining up with TRBD1. CDR1 SGHRS and CDR2 YFSETQ come from the germline V gene. This CDR3 is 16 amino acids long. Trimming at V came to 4 bases and at J to 2 bases, leaving 12 bases not matched to a gene. The CDR3 sequence is CASSLRETGTPYEQYF. The CDR3 nucleotides are TGCGCCAGCAGCCTGAGAGAGACAGGGACGCCCTACGAGCAGTACTTC.

In its sample, this clonotype was seen a few times. The chain's CDR3 is CATTDRRVYNEQFF. CDR3 nucleotides: TGTGCCACTACGGACAGGAGGGTCTACAATGAGCAGTTCTTC. The rearrangement uses TRBV28 and TRBJ2-1; a possible D gene is TRBD1 (7 bases). The CDR3 has 14 residues. The ends were cut back, 10 bases at V and 3 bases at J, with 16 bases in the middle. Per germline, CDR1 MDHEN and CDR2 SYDVKM.

This chain connects TRBV7-7 to TRBJ2-5; no reliable D call. Per the germline V gene, CDR1 is SSHAT and CDR2 is FNYEAQ (reference sequence). V shed 1 base and J shed 4 bases, with 7 bases lying between them. The CDR3 spans 13 residues. The CDR3 coding sequence is TGTGCCAGCAGCTTAGAACGGGCAGAGACCCAGTACTTC. Translating it yields CASSLERAETQYF.

This clonotype was seen only a few times. This chain links TRBV2 with TRBJ1-1; perhaps TRBD1 as D (6 bases). CDR1 and CDR2 from the germline V gene are SNHLY and FYNNEI. The V end was cut by 5 bases, the J end by 1 base, with 17 bases between. The CDR3 runs to 16 residues. CDR3 region: CASSPSTGGWNTEAFF. The CDR3 DNA follows: TGTGCCAGCAGTCCCTCGACAGGAGGGTGGAACACTGAAGCTTTCTTT.

This clonotype was seen a few times. The chain uses TRBV5-1 and TRBJ2-3; TRBD2 matches at 10 bases. This CDR3 region has 16 residues. Germline V gives CDR1 SGHRS, CDR2 YFSETQ. The trim removed 0 bases at V and 5 bases at J, leaving 6 bases unmatched. As DNA, the CDR3 is TGCGCCAGCAGCTTGGAATTCCTAGCGGGAGTAGATACGCAGTATTTT. Translating gives CASSLEFLAGVDTQYF.